This record looks at one TCR beta chain sequence and its context. The antigen remains unidentified. The genomic DNA of each subset was split evenly across several immunoSEQ plates. Repertoires were generated with immunoSEQ multiplex PCR, while TCRdb's copy carries only in-frame clones and drops some. The table lists 2 million to 2.5 million clones, 80% to 95% of them singletons. The source of the sample is a study of shared clonotypes between healthy human individuals. Overall study findings and caveats: Four donors held roughly 5% of naive CD4 clonotypes in common.

Germline V gene data show CDR1 as SGHTA and CDR2 as FQGTGA. V lost 0 bases, J lost 0 bases, and 8 bases lay in between. This CDR3 has 16 residues. The TCR comes from a man aged 18 to 30 in good health. Some clones in this sample may be carry-over from other donors' samples. The sample was naive CD4+ T cells from PBMCs. Noted subset: CD45RA+ positively selected. This chain connects TRBV7-3 to TRBJ2-2; TRBD1 might be the D (6 bases). The CDR3 is CASSLTGTTNTGELFF. In nucleotides, the CDR3 is TGTGCCAGCAGCTTAACCGGGACAACGAACACCGGGGAGCTGTTTTTT.